The text below deals with one T cell receptor beta chain. The antigen is undetermined. Use of 60 Vbeta and 13 Jbeta primers characterized the PCR. Produced via immunoSEQ multiplex PCR; TCRdb's table is partial and in-frame only. The sample lists 55,000 to 65,000 clones, approximately 80% occurring once. The data originate from a study of cytomegalovirus exposure and HLA in healthy donors. Points from the study as a whole: Several of the most significant clusters were apparently associated with common viral pathogens in a later analysis.

The CDR3 extends over 14 amino acids. Germline V gives CDR1 MNHNY, CDR2 SVGAGI (reference sequence). The V end lost 5 bases, the J end lost 8 bases, and 16 bases lay between the germline ends. The sequence was obtained from a human donor in good health. The sequenced sample consisted of PBMCs. The chain has TRBV6-6 and TRBJ1-3; D gene unclear. CDR3 in amino acids: CASSPSFGIDTIYF. The CDR3 bases are TGTGCCAGCAGTCCCTCGTTCGGTATAGACACCATATATTTT.